The TCR beta chain described here comes from a study of OX40 agonist ivuxolimab in advanced cancers. Sequencing was performed with immunoSEQ multiplex PCR; in TCRdb, only in-frame clones are kept and a portion is missing. The repertoire includes around 58,000 clones, approximately 84% of them detected once, and more than 9.5% sits in the top ten. The material was CD4+ or CD8+ T cells sorted from blood, obtained in a trial of the OX40 agonist ivuxolimab. The sequence was obtained from an adult with an advanced solid tumor such as melanoma, head and neck, liver or kidney cancer.

Here the CDR3 DNA reads TGTGCCAGCAGCCCTCACATCCCTGGGGGTGAAAAACTGTTTTTT. Protein product: CASSPHIPGGEKLFF. This rearrangement joins TRBV11-2 to TRBJ1-4; perhaps TRBD1 as D (5 bases). CDR1 is SGHAT, CDR2 FQNNGV, per germline. The CDR3 contains 15 residues. Trimming cost V 5 bases and J 7 bases, with 17 bases left between them.